Below, 27 T cell receptor beta chains from the same sample are listed, as sequenced in a study of vaccination and CD4 T cells after COVID-19. With the Oncomine TCR Beta short-read assay, DNA from cultured CD4+ T cells was sequenced. In TCRdb, the PCR reads were re-called with MiXCR into one record per CDR3 protein. The sample records about 17,000 distinct CDR3 sequences, 45% to 65% being singletons. Treatment reported: roughly 10-day PBMC culture with coronavirus spike peptide pools or control peptides (ViraFEST assay). These receptors have no identified antigens. Source material: CD4+ T cells from blood, cultured in vitro. These receptors were obtained from a human donor who had recovered from COVID-19.

Here the CDR3 DNA reads TGTGCCAGCAGGGAGGACAGGGTTGAAGCTTTCTTT. Translating gives CASREDRVEAFF. This rearrangement joins TRBV2 to TRBJ1-1; the match to TRBD1 covers 8 bases. The V gene end was trimmed by 6 bases and the J gene end by 7 bases; junction bases not matched to a gene: 4. The CDR3 runs to 12 residues. The germline CDR1 and CDR2 sequences are SNHLY and FYNNEI.

The chain carries TRBV7-6 and TRBJ2-1, with TRBD1 as a possible D gene (5 bases). The germline V gene has CDR1 SGHVS and CDR2 FNYEAQ. The CDR3 totals 15 residues. The V gene lost 5 bases and the J gene lost 4 bases, with 15 bases spanning the gap. The CDR3 region has the DNA TGTGCCAGCAGCGGGGCTAGGGGAACATACAATGAGCAGTTCTTC. Translation gives CASSGARGTYNEQFF.

The V and J genes are TRBV7-2 and TRBJ1-5; D is perhaps TRBD1 (6 bases). Between the trimmed V and J ends, which lost 5 bases and 4 bases, there was a span of 15 bases. CDR1 and CDR2 from the germline V gene are SGHTA and FQGNSA. CDR3 length equals 15 residues. The CDR3 region has the DNA TGTGCCAGCAGCACGCAGACAGGATGGAATCAGCCCCAGCATTTT. It encodes CASSTQTGWNQPQHF.

The genes are TRBV11-3 and TRBJ2-5; D is unresolved. The CDR3 length is 13 residues. The V end lost 1 base, the J end lost 5 bases, and 8 bases lay between the germline ends. CDR1 is SGHNT, CDR2 YENEEA, per germline. The CDR3 DNA reads TGTGCCAGCAGCTTAGGAGCAAGGGAGACCCAGTACTTC. Its protein product is CASSLGARETQYF. The full variable domain, rest sourced from reference TRBV11-3 and TRBJ2-5, is EAGVVQSPRYKIIEKKQPVAFWCNPISGHNTLYWYLQNLGQGPELLIRYENEEAVDDSQLPKDRFSAERLKGVDSTLKIQPAELGDSAVYLCASSLGARETQYFGPGTRLLVL.

In its sample, this clonotype was seen a few times. V gene TRBV7-9 combines with J gene TRBJ2-1; TRBD1 is a possible D gene (5 bases). The V and J ends lost 5 bases and 9 bases respectively, with 17 bases between them. This CDR3 has 14 residues. CDR1 and CDR2 from the germline V gene are SEHNR and FQNEAQ (reference sequence). The CDR3: CASSARTIGVEQFF. The CDR3, as DNA: TGTGCCAGCAGCGCTCGGACAATAGGTGTTGAGCAGTTCTTC.

The genes are TRBV6-1 and TRBJ2-2, with TRBD1 matching 8 bases. The CDR3 sequence is 15 residues long. The germline V gene encodes CDR1 MNHNS and CDR2 SASEGT. Trimming at V came to 7 bases and at J to 3 bases, leaving 7 bases not matched to a gene. The CDR3 loop reads CASTAEQGDTGELFF. In nucleotides, the CDR3 is TGTGCCAGCACGGCGGAACAGGGGGACACCGGGGAGCTGTTTTTT.

In this sample, this clonotype turned up a few times. The chain combines TRBV11-3 with TRBJ2-7, with TRBD1 matching over 7 bases. The ends lost 6 bases at V and 0 bases at J; junction bases unmatched: 5. Per the germline V gene, CDR1 is SGHNT and CDR2 is YENEEA. This CDR3 comprises 14 residues. CDR3 nucleotide sequence: TGTGCCAGCAGGAAGGGACAGAGCTCCTACGAGCAGTACTTC. As protein: CASRKGQSSYEQYF.

The J gene is TRBJ2-5, the V gene TRBV6-1, with 7 bases identical to TRBD2. The CDR3 loop spans 12 amino acids. Germline V gene sequence: CDR1 MNHNS, CDR2 SASEGT. The junction had 3 bases not matched to a gene; V was cut back by 6 bases and J by 5 bases. CDR3 loop: CASSPGGETQYF. The CDR3 DNA follows: TGTGCCAGCAGCCCCGGGGGGGAGACCCAGTACTTC.

This clonotype was counted between two and nine times. V gene TRBV2 combines with J gene TRBJ2-5; D may be TRBD2 (6 bases). The CDR3 extends over 12 amino acids. Germline V gene lookup returns CDR1 SNHLY and CDR2 FYNNEI. Trimming shortened V by 6 bases and J by 5 bases, and 10 bases separated the two germline ends. The CDR3 DNA reads as TGTGCCAGCAGCACGGGGAGGGAGACCCAGTACTTC. It codes for CASSTGRETQYF.

The chain joins TRBV7-8 to TRBJ2-2; possibly TRBD2 for D (5 bases). CDR1 and CDR2 from the germline V gene are SGHVS and FQNEAQ. The CDR3 is 15 residues long. V gave up 1 base and J gave up 4 bases, with 10 bases separating them. CDR3 protein: CASSLVPGSTGELFF. The DNA for the CDR3 is TGTGCCAGCAGCTTAGTCCCGGGATCCACCGGGGAGCTGTTTTTT.

The chain uses TRBV28 and TRBJ1-1; TRBD1 aligns across 7 bases. Germline CDR1 and CDR2: MDHEN and SYDVKM. The CDR3 length is 15 residues. The V gene end was trimmed by 7 bases and the J gene end by 2 bases; junction bases not matched to a gene: 10. CDR3 loop: CASTSPGTDNTEAFF. In nucleotides, the CDR3 is TGTGCCAGCACCTCCCCCGGGACAGACAACACTGAAGCTTTCTTT. Using reference TRBV28 and TRBJ1-1 for the parts outside the CDR3, the full variable domain is DVKVTQSSRYLVKRTGEKVFLECVQDMDHENMFWYRQDPGLGLRLIYFSYDVKMKEKGDIPEGYSVSREKKERFSLILESASTNQTSMYLCASTSPGTDNTEAFFGQGTRLTVV.

This clonotype was picked up a small number of times. The V call is TRBV6-1, the J call TRBJ1-5; D unresolved. The CDR3 is made up of 13 amino acids. Trimming removed 8 bases at V and 3 bases at J, with 11 bases between. The germline V gene encodes CDR1 MNHNS and CDR2 SASEGT. The CDR3 here is CASVGQYNQPQHF. The CDR3 bases are TGTGCCAGCGTCGGTCAGTACAATCAGCCCCAGCATTTT.

The chain recombines TRBV18 with TRBJ1-1; 7 bases line up with TRBD1. V shed 0 bases, J shed 0 bases, and the junction held 1 base outside the gene matches. The CDR3 loop spans 15 amino acids. The V gene's germline CDR1 is KGHSH and CDR2 LQKENI. DNA of the CDR3: TGTGCCAGCTCACCACCAGACAGGGTGAACACTGAAGCTTTCTTT. It codes for CASSPPDRVNTEAFF.

The J gene is TRBJ1-2, the V gene TRBV30; D not certain. The CDR3 runs 15 residues. Per the germline V gene, CDR1 is GTSNPN and CDR2 is SVGIG (reference sequence). V was shortened by 4 bases and J by 8 bases, with 23 bases between the two germline ends. The CDR3 DNA sequence: TGTGCCTGGACGATAAAGCCCCTGTCCCTCGGCGGCTACACCTTC. Amino acids: CAWTIKPLSLGGYTF.

This CDR3 is CSARPVSSYEQYF. The CDR3 bases are TGCAGTGCTAGGCCCGTAAGCTCCTACGAGCAGTACTTC. J is TRBJ2-7 and V is TRBV20-1; D remains ambiguous. There are 13 residues in the CDR3. Trimming stripped 3 bases from V and 0 bases from J, with 9 bases between. CDR1 and CDR2 (germline): DFQATT, SNEGSKA (reference sequence).

The chain carries TRBV27 and TRBJ1-6, with TRBD1 matching 7 bases. CDR3 length: 18 amino acids. Germline V gene lookup returns CDR1 MNHEY and CDR2 SMNVEV (reference sequence). V shed 5 bases, J shed 0 bases, and the junction held 10 bases outside the gene matches. CDR3 DNA sequence: TGTGCCAGCAGTCGCAACAGGGACAGACGCTCCTATAATTCACCCCTCCACTTT. Encoded protein: CASSRNRDRRSYNSPLHF.

This rearrangement joins TRBV7-9 to TRBJ1-2, with a tentative D call TRBD1 (6 bases). Trimming pared 5 bases from V and 0 bases from J, leaving 10 bases between. The CDR3 is 14 residues long. Germline V lookup: CDR1 SEHNR, CDR2 FQNEAQ (reference sequence). The CDR3 reads CASSAPGANYGYTF. CDR3 bases: TGTGCCAGCAGCGCCCCAGGGGCTAACTATGGCTACACCTTC. The variable domain in full, completed from reference TRBV7-9 and TRBJ1-2, reads DTGVSQNPRHKITKRGQNVTFRCDPISEHNRLYWYRQTLGQGPEFLTYFQNEAQLEKSRLLSDRFSAERPKGSFSTLEIQRTEQGDSAMYLCASSAPGANYGYTFGSGTRLTVV.

This clonotype was seen a handful of times. The chain carries TRBV19 and TRBJ1-6, with 10 bases identical to TRBD1. With 4 bases clipped from V and 10 bases from J, the junction kept 4 bases outside the gene matches. The germline V gene encodes CDR1 LNHDA and CDR2 SQIVND (reference sequence). The CDR3 has 14 residues. The CDR3 region has the DNA TGTGCCAGTAGTACCTCGGGACAGGGGTCACCCCTCCACTTT. Amino acid sequence: CASSTSGQGSPLHF. The full variable domain, completed using reference TRBV19 and TRBJ1-6, is DGGITQSPKYLFRKEGQNVTLSCEQNLNHDAMYWYRQDPGQGLRLIYYSQIVNDFQKGDIAEGYSVSREKKESFPLTVTSAQKNPTAFYLCASSTSGQGSPLHFGNGTRLTVT.

This rearrangement joins TRBV20-1 to TRBJ1-5, with 8 bases that match TRBD1. Germline trimming cut 1 base from V and 4 bases from J; bases unmatched to any gene: 0. Germline V lookup: CDR1 DFQATT, CDR2 SNEGSKA (reference sequence). This CDR3 has 13 residues. CDR3 sequence (DNA): TGCAGTGCTAGAGGGACAGGGAATCAGCCCCAGCATTTT. It is translated as CSARGTGNQPQHF.

V and J are TRBV5-4 and TRBJ2-7; 7 bases align to TRBD1. Germline CDR1 reads SGHNT; CDR2 reads YYREEE (reference sequence). The CDR3 consists of 14 residues. Trimming removed 3 bases from V and 3 bases from J; junction bases left unmatched: 6. The CDR3 DNA follows: TGTGCCAGCAGCTGGAAGGGACAGAGCTACGAGCAGTACTTC. Amino acids: CASSWKGQSYEQYF. Complete variable domain (other parts from reference TRBV5-4 and TRBJ2-7): ETGVTQSPTHLIKTRGQQVTLRCSSQSGHNTVSWYQQALGQGPQFIFQYYREEENGRGNFPPRFSGLQFPNYSSELNVNALELDDSALYLCASSWKGQSYEQYFGPGTRLTVT.

V is TRBV27 and J is TRBJ2-1; a possible D gene is TRBD1 (5 bases). V lost 5 bases and J 6 bases, leaving 14 bases between the germline ends. There are 14 residues in the CDR3. Germline V lookup: CDR1 MNHEY, CDR2 SMNVEV (reference sequence). The CDR3 is CASSLHRLPNEQFF. As DNA, the CDR3 is TGTGCCAGCAGTCTCCACAGGTTACCCAATGAGCAGTTCTTC.

This clonotype appeared a few times. V gene TRBV11-2 combines with J gene TRBJ2-4, with 15 positions matching TRBD2. The CDR3 length is 18 residues. Germline trimming cut 5 bases from V and 0 bases from J; bases unmatched to any gene: 5. Germline V gene lookup returns CDR1 SGHAT and CDR2 FQNNGV. Here the CDR3 DNA reads TGTGCCAGCAGCCGAAGGACTAGCGGGGGGGTAGCCAAAAACATTCAGTACTTC. Encoded protein: CASSRRTSGGVAKNIQYF.

This clonotype occurred once. This chain joins TRBV11-2 and TRBJ2-7; no definite D call. From germline, CDR1 is SGHAT and CDR2 FQNNGV. V dropped 2 bases and J dropped 5 bases, with 1 base sitting between them. The CDR3 has 10 residues. The CDR3 reads CASSLNEQYF. The CDR3 bases are TGTGCCAGCAGCTTAAACGAGCAGTACTTC.

The chain uses TRBV28 and TRBJ1-5; D possibly corresponds to TRBD1 (6 bases). The CDR3 sequence is 15 residues long. V was pared by 5 bases and J by 2 bases, with 13 bases between. Germline CDR1 and CDR2: MDHEN and SYDVKM. CDR3 sequence: CASSTGFRGNQPQHF. Here the CDR3 DNA reads TGTGCCAGCAGTACAGGGTTCCGGGGCAATCAGCCCCAGCATTTT.

A few counts support this clonotype. J is TRBJ2-1 and V is TRBV20-1; 8 nucleotides align to TRBD1. The V gene's germline CDR1 is DFQATT and CDR2 SNEGSKA (reference sequence). V trimming: 6 bases; J trimming: 1 base; junction bases outside the gene matches: 8. The CDR3 has 15 residues. The CDR3 reads CSAAGQAMSYNEQFF. CDR3 in DNA: TGCAGTGCGGCGGGACAGGCAATGTCCTACAATGAGCAGTTCTTC.

This rearrangement joins TRBV27 to TRBJ1-5; tentatively, D is TRBD1 (6 bases). This CDR3 contains 16 residues. V dropped 3 bases and J dropped 4 bases, with 16 bases sitting between them. Germline CDR1 reads MNHEY; CDR2 reads SMNVEV (reference sequence). The CDR3 sequence: CASSFGRGQKNQPQHF. The CDR3 nucleotides are TGTGCCAGCAGTTTCGGCCGGGGGCAGAAGAATCAGCCCCAGCATTTT.

This chain uses TRBV20-1 with TRBJ1-5; 8 bases line up with TRBD1. The junction had 6 bases not matched to a gene; V was cut back by 2 bases and J by 3 bases. The CDR3 loop spans 15 amino acids. CDR1 is DFQATT and CDR2 is SNEGSKA in the germline V gene (reference sequence). The CDR3 nucleotides read TGCAGTGCTAGATCAGGGGGCGAGGACAATCAGCCCCAGCATTTT. Protein sequence: CSARSGGEDNQPQHF.